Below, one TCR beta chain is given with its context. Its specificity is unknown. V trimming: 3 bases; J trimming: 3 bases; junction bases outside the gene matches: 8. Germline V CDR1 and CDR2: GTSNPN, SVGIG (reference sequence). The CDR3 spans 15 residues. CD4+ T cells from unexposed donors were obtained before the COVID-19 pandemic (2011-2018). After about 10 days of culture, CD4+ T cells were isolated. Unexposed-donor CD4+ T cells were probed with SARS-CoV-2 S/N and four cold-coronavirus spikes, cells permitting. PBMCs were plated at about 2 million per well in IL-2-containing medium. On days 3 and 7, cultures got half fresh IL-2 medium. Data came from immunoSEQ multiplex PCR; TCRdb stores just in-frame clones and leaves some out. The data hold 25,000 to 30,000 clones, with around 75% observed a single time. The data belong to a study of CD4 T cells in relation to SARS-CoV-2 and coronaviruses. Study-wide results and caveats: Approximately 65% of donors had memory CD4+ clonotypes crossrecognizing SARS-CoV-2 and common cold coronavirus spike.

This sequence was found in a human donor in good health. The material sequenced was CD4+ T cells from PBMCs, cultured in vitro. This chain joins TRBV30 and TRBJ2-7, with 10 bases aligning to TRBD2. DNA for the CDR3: TGTGCCTGGAGCCCTCTAGCGGGAGTGAGCTACGAGCAGTACTTC. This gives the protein CAWSPLAGVSYEQYF.